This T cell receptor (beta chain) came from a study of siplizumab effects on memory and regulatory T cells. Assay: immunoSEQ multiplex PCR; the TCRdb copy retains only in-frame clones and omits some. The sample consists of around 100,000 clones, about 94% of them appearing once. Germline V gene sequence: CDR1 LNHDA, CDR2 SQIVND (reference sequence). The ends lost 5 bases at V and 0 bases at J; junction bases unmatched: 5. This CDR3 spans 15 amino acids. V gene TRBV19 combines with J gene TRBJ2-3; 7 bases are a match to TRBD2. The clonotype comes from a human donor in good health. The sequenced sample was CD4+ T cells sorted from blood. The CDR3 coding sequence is TGTGCCAGTAGTGGGAGCGGGGCTAGCACAGATACGCAGTATTTT. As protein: CASSGSGASTDTQYF.